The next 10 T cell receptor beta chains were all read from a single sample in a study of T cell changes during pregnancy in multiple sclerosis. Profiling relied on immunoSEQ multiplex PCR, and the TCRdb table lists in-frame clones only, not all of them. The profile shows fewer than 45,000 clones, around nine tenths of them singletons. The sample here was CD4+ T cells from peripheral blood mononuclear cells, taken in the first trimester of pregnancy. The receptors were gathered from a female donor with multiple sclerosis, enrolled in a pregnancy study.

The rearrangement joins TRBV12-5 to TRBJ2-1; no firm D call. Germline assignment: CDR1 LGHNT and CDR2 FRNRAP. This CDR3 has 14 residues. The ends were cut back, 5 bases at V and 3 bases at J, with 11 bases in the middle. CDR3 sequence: CASGGGSFYNEQFF. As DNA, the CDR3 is TGTGCTAGTGGTGGCGGCTCTTTCTACAATGAGCAGTTCTTC.

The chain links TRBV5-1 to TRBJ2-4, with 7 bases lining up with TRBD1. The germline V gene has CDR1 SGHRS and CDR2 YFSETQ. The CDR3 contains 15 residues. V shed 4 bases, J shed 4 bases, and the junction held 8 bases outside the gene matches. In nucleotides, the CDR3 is TGCGCCAGCAGCCCGTGGGACAGAGTAAAAAACATTCAGTACTTC. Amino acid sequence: CASSPWDRVKNIQYF.

The CDR3 loop is CASSRREGDNQPQHF. In DNA, the CDR3 is TGCGCCAGCAGCCGGCGGGAGGGGGACAATCAGCCCCAGCATTTT. The chain combines TRBV4-1 with TRBJ1-5, with TRBD1 as a possible D gene (6 bases). The ends were cut back, 4 bases at V and 3 bases at J, with 13 bases in the middle. This CDR3 spans 15 amino acids. Germline values: CDR1 MGHRA, CDR2 YSYEKL.

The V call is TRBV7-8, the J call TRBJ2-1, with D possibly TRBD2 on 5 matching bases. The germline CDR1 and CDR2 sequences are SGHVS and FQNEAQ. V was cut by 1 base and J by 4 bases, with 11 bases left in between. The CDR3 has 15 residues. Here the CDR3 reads CASSLVGVGYNEQFF. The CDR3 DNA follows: TGTGCCAGCAGCTTAGTCGGGGTGGGGTACAATGAGCAGTTCTTC. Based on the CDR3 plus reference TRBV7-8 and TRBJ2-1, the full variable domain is GAGVSQSPRYKVAKRGQDVALRCDPISGHVSLFWYQQALGQGPEFLTYFQNEAQLDKSGLPSDRFFAERPEGSVSTLKIQRTQQEDSAVYLCASSLVGVGYNEQFFGPGTRLTVL.

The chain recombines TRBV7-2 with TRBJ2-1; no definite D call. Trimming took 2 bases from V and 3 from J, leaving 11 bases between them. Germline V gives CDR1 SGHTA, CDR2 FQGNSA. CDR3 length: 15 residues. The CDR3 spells CASSLSAEIYNEQFF. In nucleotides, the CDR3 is TGTGCCAGCAGCTTATCCGCGGAAATCTACAATGAGCAGTTCTTC.

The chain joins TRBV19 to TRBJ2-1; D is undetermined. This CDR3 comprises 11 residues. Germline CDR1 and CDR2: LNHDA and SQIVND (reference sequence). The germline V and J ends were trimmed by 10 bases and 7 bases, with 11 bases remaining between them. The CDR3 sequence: CATFSRNEQFF. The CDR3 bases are TGTGCCACCTTTAGCCGGAATGAGCAGTTCTTC. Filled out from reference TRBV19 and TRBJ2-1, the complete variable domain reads DGGITQSPKYLFRKEGQNVTLSCEQNLNHDAMYWYRQDPGQGLRLIYYSQIVNDFQKGDIAEGYSVSREKKESFPLTVTSAQKNPTAFYLCATFSRNEQFFGPGTRLTVL.

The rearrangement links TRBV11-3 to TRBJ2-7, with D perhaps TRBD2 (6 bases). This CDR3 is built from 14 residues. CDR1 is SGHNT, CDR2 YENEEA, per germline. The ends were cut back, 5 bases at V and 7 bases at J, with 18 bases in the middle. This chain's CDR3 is CASSPRDSPLEQYF. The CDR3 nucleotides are TGTGCCAGCAGCCCTCGGGACTCCCCCCTTGAGCAGTACTTC.

CDR3: CASSFILEGNTGELFF. CDR3 nucleotide sequence: TGTGCCAGCAGCTTTATCTTAGAGGGGAACACCGGGGAGCTGTTTTTT. This chain joins TRBV5-6 and TRBJ2-2; possibly TRBD2 for D (5 bases). The germline gives CDR1 SGHDT, CDR2 YYEEEE. The CDR3 runs to 16 residues. With 2 bases removed from V and 1 base from J, the gap between germline ends came to 12 bases. The full variable domain, with the rest looked up from reference TRBV5-6 and TRBJ2-2, is DAGVTQSPTHLIKTRGQQVTLRCSPKSGHDTVSWYQQALGQGPQFIFQYYEEEERQRGNFPDRFSGHQFPNYSSELNVNALLLGDSALYLCASSFILEGNTGELFFGEGSRLTVL.

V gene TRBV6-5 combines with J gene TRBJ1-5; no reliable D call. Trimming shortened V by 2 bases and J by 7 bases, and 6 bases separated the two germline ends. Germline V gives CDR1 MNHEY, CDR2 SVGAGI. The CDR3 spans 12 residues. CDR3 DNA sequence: TGTGCCAGCAGTTACGCGGGACAGCCCCAGCATTTT. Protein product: CASSYAGQPQHF.

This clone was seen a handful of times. CDR3 residues: CASSPPTGTAFF. CDR3 in DNA: TGTGCCAGTAGTCCCCCGACAGGGACAGCTTTCTTT. The chain is built from TRBV19 and TRBJ1-1; 7 bases are shared with TRBD1. Germline values: CDR1 LNHDA, CDR2 SQIVND (reference sequence). Unmatched junction bases numbered 7, after V lost 5 bases and J lost 10 bases. The CDR3 loop spans 12 amino acids.